A single sample is the source of the 11 T cell receptor beta chains below, sequenced in a study of cytomegalovirus exposure and HLA in healthy donors. Profiled with immunoSEQ multiplex PCR; TCRdb holds only in-frame clones, not every one. The sample shows almost 70,000 clones, roughly 95% of them seen only once. Source material: PBMCs. The origin of the receptors is a young woman in good health and CMV-seropositive.

This clone was detected only once. The chain employs TRBV5-1 and TRBJ1-3; no firm D call. Germline V gives CDR1 SGHRS, CDR2 YFSETQ. The CDR3 runs to 15 residues. The V and J ends lost 2 bases and 6 bases respectively, with 15 bases between them. The CDR3 reads CASSFGDRGKNTIYF. CDR3 bases: TGCGCCAGCAGCTTCGGGGATAGAGGAAAAAACACCATATATTTT.

The chain links TRBV9 to TRBJ2-7; possible D gene TRBD2, 5 bases. V lost 3 bases and J 2 bases, leaving 12 bases between the germline ends. This CDR3 comprises 14 residues. Germline loops: CDR1 SGDLS, CDR2 YYNGEE. For the CDR3, the DNA is TGTGCCAGCAGCGCCAGCGGAGCTCCCTACGAGCAGTACTTC. Translating gives CASSASGAPYEQYF.

V and J are TRBV10-3 and TRBJ1-5; a weak D match, TRBD1 (5 bases). CDR1 ENHRY and CDR2 SYGVKD come from the germline V gene. The germline V and J ends were trimmed by 10 bases and 3 bases, with 16 bases remaining between them. The CDR3 contains 14 residues. The CDR3 region has the DNA TGTGCCACCAGGGCCGCGGGGCTCAATCAGCCCCAGCATTTT. This codes for CATRAAGLNQPQHF.

V gene TRBV18 combines with J gene TRBJ2-5, with TRBD1 matching over 11 bases. The junction had 5 bases not matched to a gene; V was cut back by 3 bases and J by 5 bases. The CDR3 is 15 residues long. Germline-derived CDR1 and CDR2 are KGHSH and LQKENI. CDR3 loop: CASSPRTGGKETQYF. The CDR3 bases are TGTGCCAGCTCACCCCGGACAGGGGGCAAGGAGACCCAGTACTTC. Filled out from reference TRBV18 and TRBJ2-5, the complete variable domain reads NAGVMQNPRHLVRRRGQEARLRCSPMKGHSHVYWYRQLPEEGLKFMVYLQKENIIDESGMPKERFSAEFPKEGPSILRIQQVVRGDSAAYFCASSPRTGGKETQYFGPGTRLLVL.

The V gene is TRBV27, the J gene TRBJ2-4, with TRBD1 matching 9 bases. Per the germline V gene, CDR1 is MNHEY and CDR2 is SMNVEV (reference sequence). V lost 6 bases and J lost 0; bases outside the gene matches: 9. This CDR3 is 17 amino acids long. In DNA, the CDR3 is TGTGCCAGCAGCCTCTCCTGGGACAGGGTAGCCAAAAACATTCAGTACTTC. It translates to CASSLSWDRVAKNIQYF.

This clone was recorded once. The chain links TRBV19 to TRBJ1-2; D is perhaps TRBD1 (6 bases). This CDR3 has 14 residues. Germline CDR1 LNHDA, CDR2 SQIVND (reference sequence). Trimming pared 0 bases from V and 8 bases from J, leaving 13 bases between. As DNA, the CDR3 is TGTGCCAGTAGTATAGAGGGAGGGGGTGGCGGCTACACCTTC. Translating it yields CASSIEGGGGGYTF. The full variable domain, with the rest looked up from reference TRBV19 and TRBJ1-2, is DGGITQSPKYLFRKEGQNVTLSCEQNLNHDAMYWYRQDPGQGLRLIYYSQIVNDFQKGDIAEGYSVSREKKESFPLTVTSAQKNPTAFYLCASSIEGGGGGYTFGSGTRLTVV.

The V and J genes are TRBV19 and TRBJ2-7; 10 bases align to TRBD2. Unmatched junction bases numbered 12, after V lost 5 bases and J lost 2 bases. This CDR3 region has 17 residues. Germline V gene lookup returns CDR1 LNHDA and CDR2 SQIVND (reference sequence). The CDR3 DNA reads TGTGCCAGTAGTGTCACACGGACTAGCGGAACTCCCTACGAGCAGTACTTC. This translates into CASSVTRTSGTPYEQYF.

This chain's CDR3 is CAWSVTGEQFF. In nucleotides, the CDR3 is TGTGCCTGGAGTGTAACGGGGGAGCAGTTCTTC. The rearrangement links TRBV30 to TRBJ2-1, with D possibly TRBD2 on 5 matching bases. Germline V lookup: CDR1 GTSNPN, CDR2 SVGIG (reference sequence). V lost 0 bases and J lost 10, with 7 bases in between. The CDR3 consists of 11 residues.

The chain employs TRBV10-3 and TRBJ2-1; 7 bases line up with TRBD2. V trimming: 6 bases; J trimming: 2 bases; junction bases outside the gene matches: 7. The CDR3 consists of 15 residues. Germline loops: CDR1 ENHRY, CDR2 SYGVKD. DNA for the CDR3: TGTGCCATCAGCACCAGCGGGACCACCTACAATGAGCAGTTCTTC. Translation: CAISTSGTTYNEQFF.

V is TRBV4-1 and J is TRBJ2-7; perhaps TRBD2 as D (5 bases). Germline V CDR1 and CDR2: MGHRA, YSYEKL. This CDR3 spans 15 amino acids. V was cut by 1 base and J by 2 bases, with 12 bases left in between. The CDR3 bases are TGCGCCAGCAGCCAAGCTCCGACCGGGGCCTACGAGCAGTACTTC. Amino acids: CASSQAPTGAYEQYF.

The chain combines TRBV4-3 with TRBJ2-7, with 7 bases identical to TRBD2. This CDR3 spans 14 amino acids. J lost 4 bases, V lost 5 bases, and 8 bases had no gene match. CDR1 is LGHNA, CDR2 YSLEER, per germline. Here the CDR3 DNA reads TGCGCCAGCAGCGAAAGCGCGGGAGCGTACGAGCAGTACTTC. It translates to CASSESAGAYEQYF.